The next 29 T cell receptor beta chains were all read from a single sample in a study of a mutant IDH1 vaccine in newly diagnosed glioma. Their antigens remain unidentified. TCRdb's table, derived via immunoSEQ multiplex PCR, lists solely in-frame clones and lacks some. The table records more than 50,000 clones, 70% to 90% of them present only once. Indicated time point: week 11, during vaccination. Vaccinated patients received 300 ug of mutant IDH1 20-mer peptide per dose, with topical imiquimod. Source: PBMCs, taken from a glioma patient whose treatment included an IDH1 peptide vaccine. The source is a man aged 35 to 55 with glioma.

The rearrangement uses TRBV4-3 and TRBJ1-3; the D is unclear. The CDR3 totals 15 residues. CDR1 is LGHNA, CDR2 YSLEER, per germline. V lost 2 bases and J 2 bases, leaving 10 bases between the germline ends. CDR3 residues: CASSQSITPGNTIYF. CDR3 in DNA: TGCGCCAGCAGCCAATCCATTACACCTGGAAACACCATATATTTT.

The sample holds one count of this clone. CDR3 residues: CASSPPGQVGTPYEQYV. The CDR3 nucleotides are TGTGCCAGCAGTCCTCCCGGACAGGTTGGAACTCCCTACGAGCAGTACGTC. The genes are TRBV28 and TRBJ2-7; 7 nucleotides align to TRBD1. Germline CDR1 MDHEN, CDR2 SYDVKM. V gave up 5 bases and J gave up 2 bases; unmatched junction bases: 15. The CDR3 loop spans 17 amino acids.

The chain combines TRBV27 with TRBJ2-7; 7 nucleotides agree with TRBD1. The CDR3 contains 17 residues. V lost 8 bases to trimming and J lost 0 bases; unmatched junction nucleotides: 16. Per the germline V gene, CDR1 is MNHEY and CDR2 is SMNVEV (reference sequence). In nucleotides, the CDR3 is TGTGCCAGCGCCTTGAGTATAGGGGGCCCGACCTCCTACGAGCAGTACGTC. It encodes CASALSIGGPTSYEQYV.

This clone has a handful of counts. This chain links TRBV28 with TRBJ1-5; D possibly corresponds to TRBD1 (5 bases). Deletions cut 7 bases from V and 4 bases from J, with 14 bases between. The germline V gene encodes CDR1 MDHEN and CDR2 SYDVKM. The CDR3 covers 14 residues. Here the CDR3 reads CASTPGTANQPQHF. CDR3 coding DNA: TGTGCCAGCACCCCGGGGACGGCAAATCAGCCCCAGCATTTT.

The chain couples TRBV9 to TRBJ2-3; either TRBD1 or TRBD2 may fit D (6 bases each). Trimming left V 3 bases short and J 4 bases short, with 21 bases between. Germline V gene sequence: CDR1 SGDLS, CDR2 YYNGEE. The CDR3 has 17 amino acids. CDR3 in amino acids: CASSAVRGQPRADTQYF. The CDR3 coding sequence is TGTGCCAGCAGCGCCGTACGGGGGCAACCACGGGCAGATACGCAGTATTTT.

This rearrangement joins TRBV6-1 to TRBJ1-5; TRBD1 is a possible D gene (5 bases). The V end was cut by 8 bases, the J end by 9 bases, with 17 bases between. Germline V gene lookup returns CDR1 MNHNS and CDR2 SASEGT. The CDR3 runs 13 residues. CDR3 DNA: TGTGCCAGCTTTCAGGGCGAGGGATGGCCCCAGCATTTT. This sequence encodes CASFQGEGWPQHF.

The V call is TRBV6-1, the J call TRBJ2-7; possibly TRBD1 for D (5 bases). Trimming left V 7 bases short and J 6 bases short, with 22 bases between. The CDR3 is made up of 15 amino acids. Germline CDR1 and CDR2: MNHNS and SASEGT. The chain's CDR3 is CASNDGAKGRREQYF. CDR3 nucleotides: TGTGCCAGCAACGATGGGGCCAAGGGGCGCCGCGAGCAGTACTTC.

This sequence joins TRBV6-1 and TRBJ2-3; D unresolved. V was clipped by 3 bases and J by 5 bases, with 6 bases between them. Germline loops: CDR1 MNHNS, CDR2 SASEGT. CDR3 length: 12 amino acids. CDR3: CASSDWVDTQYF. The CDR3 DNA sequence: TGTGCCAGCAGTGATTGGGTAGATACGCAGTATTTT.

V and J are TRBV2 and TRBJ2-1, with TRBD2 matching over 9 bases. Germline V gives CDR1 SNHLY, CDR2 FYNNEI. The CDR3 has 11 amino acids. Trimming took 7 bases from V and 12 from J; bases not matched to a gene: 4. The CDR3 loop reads CASTGLARQFF. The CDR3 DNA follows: TGTGCCAGCACCGGACTAGCGCGGCAGTTCTTC.

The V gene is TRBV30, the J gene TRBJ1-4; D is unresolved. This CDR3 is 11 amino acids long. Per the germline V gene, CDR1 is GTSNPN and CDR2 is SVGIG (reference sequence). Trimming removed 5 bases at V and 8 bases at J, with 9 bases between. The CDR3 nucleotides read TGTGCCTGGGGCTACGGGGAAAAACTGTTTTTT. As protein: CAWGYGEKLFF. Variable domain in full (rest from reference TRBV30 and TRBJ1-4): SQTIHQWPATLVQPVGSPLSLECTVEGTSNPNLYWYRQAAGRGLQLLFYSVGIGQISSEVPQNLSASRPQDRQFILSSKKLLLSDSGFYLCAWGYGEKLFFGSGTQLSVL.

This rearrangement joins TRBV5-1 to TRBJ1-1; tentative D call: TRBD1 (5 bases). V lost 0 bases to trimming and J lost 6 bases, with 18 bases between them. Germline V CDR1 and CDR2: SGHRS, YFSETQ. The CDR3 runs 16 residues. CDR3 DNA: TGCGCCAGCAGCTTGGCCGAATTGACAGTCCCGGCTGAAGCTTTCTTT. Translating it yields CASSLAELTVPAEAFF. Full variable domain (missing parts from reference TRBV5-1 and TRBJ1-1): KAGVTQTPRYLIKTRGQQVTLSCSPISGHRSVSWYQQTPGQGLQFLFEYFSETQRNKGNFPGRFSGRQFSNSRSEMNVSTLELGDSALYLCASSLAELTVPAEAFFGQGTRLTVV.

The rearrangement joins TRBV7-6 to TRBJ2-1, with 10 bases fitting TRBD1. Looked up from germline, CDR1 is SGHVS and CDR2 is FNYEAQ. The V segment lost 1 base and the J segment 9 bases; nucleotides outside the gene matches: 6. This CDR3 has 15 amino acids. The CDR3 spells CASSLGDRGESEQFF. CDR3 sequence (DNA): TGTGCCAGCAGCTTAGGGGACAGGGGCGAGAGTGAGCAGTTCTTC.

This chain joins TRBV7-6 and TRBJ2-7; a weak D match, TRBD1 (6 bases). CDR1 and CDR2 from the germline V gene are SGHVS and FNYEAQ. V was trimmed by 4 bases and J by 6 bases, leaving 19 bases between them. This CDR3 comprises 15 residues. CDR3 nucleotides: TGTGCCAGCAGCTCAAACTCGGGGCAGGGGAGCGAGCAGTACTTC. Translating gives CASSSNSGQGSEQYF.

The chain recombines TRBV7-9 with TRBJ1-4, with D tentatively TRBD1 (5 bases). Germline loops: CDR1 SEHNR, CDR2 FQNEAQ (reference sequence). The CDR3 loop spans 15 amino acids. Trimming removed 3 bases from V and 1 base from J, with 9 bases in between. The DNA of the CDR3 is TGTGCCAGCAGCTTTATAGGGGTAACTAATGAAAAACTGTTTTTT. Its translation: CASSFIGVTNEKLFF.

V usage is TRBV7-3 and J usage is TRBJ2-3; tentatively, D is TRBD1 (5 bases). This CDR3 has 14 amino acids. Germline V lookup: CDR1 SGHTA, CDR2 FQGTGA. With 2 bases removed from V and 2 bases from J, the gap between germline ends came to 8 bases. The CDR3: CASSLGAATDTQYF. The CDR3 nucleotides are TGTGCCAGCAGCTTAGGGGCAGCCACAGATACGCAGTATTTT.

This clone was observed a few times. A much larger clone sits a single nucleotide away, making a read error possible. CDR3 nucleotide sequence: TGTGCCAGCAGTGGGACAAACACCGGGGAGCTGTTTTTT. Its protein is CASSGTNTGELFF. The V call is TRBV6-4, the J call TRBJ2-2; tentative D call: TRBD1 (5 bases). The ends were cut back, 4 bases at V and 2 bases at J, with 5 bases in the middle. The germline V gene encodes CDR1 MRHNA and CDR2 SNTAGT. The length of the CDR3 is 13 residues.

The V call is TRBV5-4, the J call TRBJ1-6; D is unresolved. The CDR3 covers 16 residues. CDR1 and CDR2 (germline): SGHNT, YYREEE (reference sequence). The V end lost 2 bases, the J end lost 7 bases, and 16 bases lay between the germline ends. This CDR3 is CASSFQDHPPNSPLHF. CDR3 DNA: TGTGCCAGCAGCTTTCAGGACCATCCACCAAATTCACCCCTCCACTTT.

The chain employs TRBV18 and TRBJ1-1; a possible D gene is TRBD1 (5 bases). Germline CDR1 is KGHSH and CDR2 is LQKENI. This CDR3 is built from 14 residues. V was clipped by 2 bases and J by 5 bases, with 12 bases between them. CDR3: CASSPGASRTEAFF. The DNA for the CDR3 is TGTGCCAGCTCACCAGGGGCCTCGAGAACTGAAGCTTTCTTT. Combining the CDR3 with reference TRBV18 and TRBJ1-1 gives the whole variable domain NAGVMQNPRHLVRRRGQEARLRCSPMKGHSHVYWYRQLPEEGLKFMVYLQKENIIDESGMPKERFSAEFPKEGPSILRIQQVVRGDSAAYFCASSPGASRTEAFFGQGTRLTVV.

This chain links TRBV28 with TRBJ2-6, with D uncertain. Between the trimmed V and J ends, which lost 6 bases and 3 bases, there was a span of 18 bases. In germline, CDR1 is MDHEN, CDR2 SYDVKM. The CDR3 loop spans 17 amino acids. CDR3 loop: CASRPLSPRSGANVLTF. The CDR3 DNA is TGTGCCAGCAGGCCCCTCTCCCCCCGGAGTGGGGCCAACGTCCTGACTTTC.

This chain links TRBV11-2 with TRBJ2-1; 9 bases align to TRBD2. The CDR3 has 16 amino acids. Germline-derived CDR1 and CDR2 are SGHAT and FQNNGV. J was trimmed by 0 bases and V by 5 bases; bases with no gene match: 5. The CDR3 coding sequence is TGTGCCAGCAGCGTTCGACTAGCGGACTCCTACAATGAGCAGTTCTTC. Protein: CASSVRLADSYNEQFF.

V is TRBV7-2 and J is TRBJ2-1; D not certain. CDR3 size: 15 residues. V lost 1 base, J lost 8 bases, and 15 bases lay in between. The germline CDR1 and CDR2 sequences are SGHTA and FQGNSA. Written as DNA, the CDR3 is TGTGCCAGCAGCTTAGTAGTAGGGTCCGACGATGAGCAGTTCTTC. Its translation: CASSLVVGSDDEQFF. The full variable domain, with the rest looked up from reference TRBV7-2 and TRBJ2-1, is GAGVSQSPSNKVTEKGKDVELRCDPISGHTALYWYRQSLGQGLEFLIYFQGNSAPDKSGLPSDRFSAERTGGSVSTLTIQRTQQEDSAVYLCASSLVVGSDDEQFFGPGTRLTVL.

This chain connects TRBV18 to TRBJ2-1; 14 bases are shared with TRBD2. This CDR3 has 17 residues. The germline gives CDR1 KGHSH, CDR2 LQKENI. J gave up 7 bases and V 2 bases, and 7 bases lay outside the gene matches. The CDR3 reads CASSPVTSGRARNEQFF. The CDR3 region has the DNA TGTGCCAGCTCACCAGTGACTAGCGGGAGGGCAAGGAATGAGCAGTTCTTC. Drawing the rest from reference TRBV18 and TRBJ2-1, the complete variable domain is NAGVMQNPRHLVRRRGQEARLRCSPMKGHSHVYWYRQLPEEGLKFMVYLQKENIIDESGMPKERFSAEFPKEGPSILRIQQVVRGDSAAYFCASSPVTSGRARNEQFFGPGTRLTVL.

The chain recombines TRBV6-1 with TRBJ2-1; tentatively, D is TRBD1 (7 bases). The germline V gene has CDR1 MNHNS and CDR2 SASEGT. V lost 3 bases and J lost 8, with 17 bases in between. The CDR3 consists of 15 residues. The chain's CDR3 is CASSDTGEVMDEQFF. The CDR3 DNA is TGTGCCAGCAGTGATACAGGGGAGGTCATGGATGAGCAGTTCTTC.

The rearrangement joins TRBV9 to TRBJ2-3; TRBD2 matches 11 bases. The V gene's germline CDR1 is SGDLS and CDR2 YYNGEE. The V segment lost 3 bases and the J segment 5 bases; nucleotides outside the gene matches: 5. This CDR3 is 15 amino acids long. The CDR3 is CASSDTSGGLDTQYF. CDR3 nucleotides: TGTGCCAGCAGCGACACTAGCGGGGGCCTAGATACGCAGTATTTT.

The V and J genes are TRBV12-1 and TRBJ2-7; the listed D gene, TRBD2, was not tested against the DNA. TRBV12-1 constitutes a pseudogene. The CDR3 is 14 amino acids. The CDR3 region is CASSPSGRAHEQYF. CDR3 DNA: TGTGCCAGCAGCCCCAGCGGGAGGGCCCACGAGCAGTACTTC.

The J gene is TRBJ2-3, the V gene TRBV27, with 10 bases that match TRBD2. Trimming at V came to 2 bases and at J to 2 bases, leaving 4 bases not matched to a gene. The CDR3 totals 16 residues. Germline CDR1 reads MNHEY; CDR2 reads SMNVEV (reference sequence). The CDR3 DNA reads TGTGCCAGCAGTTTACTAGCGGGGGAACTCACAGATACGCAGTATTTT. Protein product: CASSLLAGELTDTQYF.

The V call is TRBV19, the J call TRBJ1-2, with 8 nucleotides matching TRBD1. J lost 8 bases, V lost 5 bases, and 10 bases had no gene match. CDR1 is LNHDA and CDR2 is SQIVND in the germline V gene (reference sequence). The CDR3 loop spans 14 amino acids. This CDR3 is CASSARDRLTGYTF. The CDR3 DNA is TGTGCCAGTAGTGCCCGGGACAGGCTAACCGGCTACACCTTC.

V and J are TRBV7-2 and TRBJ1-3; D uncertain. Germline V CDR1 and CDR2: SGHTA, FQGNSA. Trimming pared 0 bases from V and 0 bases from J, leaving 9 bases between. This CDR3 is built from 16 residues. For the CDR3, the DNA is TGTGCCAGCAGCTTAGCGCACCTCTACTCTGGAAACACCATATATTTT. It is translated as CASSLAHLYSGNTIYF.

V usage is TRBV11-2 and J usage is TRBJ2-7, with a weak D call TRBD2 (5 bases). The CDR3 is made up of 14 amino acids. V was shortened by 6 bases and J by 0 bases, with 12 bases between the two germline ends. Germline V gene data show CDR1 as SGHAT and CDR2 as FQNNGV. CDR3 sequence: CASSPVRGSYEQYF. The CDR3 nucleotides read TGTGCCAGCAGTCCTGTCCGGGGCTCCTACGAGCAGTACTTC.